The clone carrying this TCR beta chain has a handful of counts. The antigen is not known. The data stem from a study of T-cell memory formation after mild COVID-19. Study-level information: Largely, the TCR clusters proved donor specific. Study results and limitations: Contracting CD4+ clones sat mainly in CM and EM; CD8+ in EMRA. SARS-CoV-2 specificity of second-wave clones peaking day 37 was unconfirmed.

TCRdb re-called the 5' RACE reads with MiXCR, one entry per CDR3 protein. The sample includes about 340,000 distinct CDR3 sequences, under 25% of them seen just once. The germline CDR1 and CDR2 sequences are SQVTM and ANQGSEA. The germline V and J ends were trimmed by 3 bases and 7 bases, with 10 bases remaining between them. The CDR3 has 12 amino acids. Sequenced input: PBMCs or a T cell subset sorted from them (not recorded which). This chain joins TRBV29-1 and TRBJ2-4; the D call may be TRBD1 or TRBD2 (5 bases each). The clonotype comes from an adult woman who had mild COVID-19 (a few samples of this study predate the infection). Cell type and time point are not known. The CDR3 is CSVDGGENIQYF. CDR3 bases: TGCAGCGTTGATGGGGGAGAGAACATTCAGTACTTC.